The clone carrying this TCR beta chain has a count of ten or more. As yet, its antigen is unknown. The data belong to a study of CD8 T cells in ankylosing spondylitis. Study conclusions and caveats: Significant enrichment of disease-linked clones was reportedly seen in matched ankylosing spondylitis synovial fluid. Earlier reports found some motif variants in synovial fluid and blood in reactive arthritis.

Trimming removed 7 bases from V and 0 bases from J, with 10 bases in between. CDR1 and CDR2 from the germline V gene are SNHLY and FYNNEI. The CDR3 extends over 13 amino acids. Each CDR3 protein is one row after TCRdb ran MiXCR on the 5' RACE reads. Of 100,000 to 150,000 distinct CDR3 sequences in the sample, approximately 9.7% were seen once. This receptor was obtained from a male donor with ankylosing spondylitis or in good health (not recorded which). V gene TRBV2 combines with J gene TRBJ2-7; D is perhaps TRBD1 (5 bases). Material: blood, either unsorted or a sorted T cell fraction (not recorded which). In DNA form, the CDR3 reads TGTGCCAGCACGGTACAGGACTCCTACGAGCAGTACTTC. Translation: CASTVQDSYEQYF.